These 16 T cell receptor beta chains originate from one sample sequenced in a study of CD8 T cells in Susac syndrome. A quantity of about 0.5 to 1 ug RNA underwent reverse transcription using random hexamers. Each CDR3 protein is one row after TCRdb ran MiXCR on the immunoSEQ multiplex PCR reads. The sample consists of approximately 120,000 distinct CDR3 sequences, about 96% of them appearing once. Sequenced: CD4+ T cells from PBMCs. Receptors originate from a human donor in good health.

V usage is TRBV4-1 and J usage is TRBJ2-2; D not resolved. V lost 0 bases, J lost 0 bases, and 8 bases lay in between. Germline CDR1 reads MGHRA; CDR2 reads YSYEKL. This CDR3 comprises 16 residues. CDR3 DNA sequence: TGCGCCAGCAGCCAAGATTGGGATTCGAACACCGGGGAGCTGTTTTTT. It yields the protein CASSQDWDSNTGELFF.

The chain has TRBV20-1 and TRBJ2-7; tentatively, D is TRBD2 (6 bases). Trimming took 8 bases from V and 2 from J, leaving 13 bases between them. The CDR3 runs 12 residues. Germline CDR1 reads DFQATT; CDR2 reads SNEGSKA (reference sequence). The CDR3 protein is CSSEGRTYEQYF. Written as DNA, the CDR3 is TGCAGTTCGGAGGGCCGAACCTACGAGCAGTACTTC.

This chain uses TRBV29-1 with TRBJ2-1, with a possible D match to TRBD1 (5 bases). Germline V CDR1 and CDR2: SQVTM, ANQGSEA. V was clipped by 4 bases and J by 6 bases, with 10 bases between them. The CDR3 is 12 residues long. The CDR3 DNA follows: TGCAGCGTTGCCAGGCAGGGCAATGAGCAGTTCTTC. It codes for CSVARQGNEQFF.

The genes are TRBV2 and TRBJ1-5; D may be TRBD1 (6 bases). The V end was cut by 2 bases, the J end by 3 bases, with 11 bases between. Germline assignment: CDR1 SNHLY and CDR2 FYNNEI. The CDR3 has 15 amino acids. CDR3 bases: TGTGCCAGCAGTGAACAGGGGCGGAACAATCAGCCCCAGCATTTT. Its translation is CASSEQGRNNQPQHF.

This rearrangement joins TRBV4-1 to TRBJ1-5, with D maybe TRBD1 (6 bases). The CDR3 is 14 residues long. Germline loops: CDR1 MGHRA, CDR2 YSYEKL. Deletions cut 4 bases from V and 7 bases from J, with 14 bases between. In nucleotides, the CDR3 is TGCGCCAGCAGCCCCCCAGGGACAAGACAGCCCCAGCATTTT. Translated, it gives CASSPPGTRQPQHF.

The V gene is TRBV20-1, the J gene TRBJ1-5; tentatively, D is TRBD1 (5 bases). The germline V and J ends were trimmed by 6 bases and 1 base, with 16 bases remaining between them. CDR1 and CDR2 (germline): DFQATT, SNEGSKA (reference sequence). The CDR3 consists of 15 residues. The CDR3 loop reads CSAPSGLVSNQPQHF. The CDR3 DNA reads as TGCAGTGCCCCCTCAGGGTTAGTAAGCAATCAGCCCCAGCATTTT.

This clonotype was counted a single time. This rearrangement joins TRBV30 to TRBJ2-1; 12 positions agree with TRBD2. Germline-derived CDR1 and CDR2 are GTSNPN and SVGIG (reference sequence). The CDR3 length is 15 residues. J was trimmed by 8 bases and V by 5 bases; bases with no gene match: 10. The CDR3 reads CAWSRTSGVSYEQFF. The CDR3 DNA reads as TGTGCCTGGTCCCGGACTAGCGGGGTTTCCTATGAGCAGTTCTTC.

The chain uses TRBV6-6 and TRBJ2-7, with 8 bases that match TRBD2. In germline, CDR1 is MNHNY, CDR2 SVGAGI (reference sequence). Unmatched junction bases numbered 7, after V lost 5 bases and J lost 4 bases. The CDR3 is 14 residues long. CDR3 sequence (DNA): TGTGCCAGCAGTCACCCGTCTAGCGGGTACGAGCAGTACTTC. It translates to CASSHPSSGYEQYF.

The rearrangement links TRBV12-3 or TRBV12-4 to TRBJ2-5, with TRBD2 as a possible D gene (6 bases). The CDR3 totals 11 residues. With 7 bases removed from V and 10 bases from J, the gap between germline ends came to 13 bases. Here the CDR3 reads CASTPGLFQYF. DNA for the CDR3: TGTGCCAGCACCCCGGGACTCTTCCAGTACTTC.

J is TRBJ2-5 and V is TRBV5-1, with D hard to call. This CDR3 has 16 amino acids. Germline CDR1 SGHRS, CDR2 YFSETQ. V was clipped by 2 bases and J by 6 bases, with 20 bases between them. The CDR3 coding sequence is TGCGCCAGCAGCTTAGACCTGGGCCTCAAGCAAAAGACCCAGTACTTC. Its protein product is CASSLDLGLKQKTQYF.

The V call is TRBV7-9, the J call TRBJ2-7; D not resolved. Deletions cut 2 bases from V and 4 bases from J, with 9 bases between. The CDR3 spans 13 residues. CDR1 is SEHNR and CDR2 is FQNEAQ in the germline V gene (reference sequence). The CDR3 nucleotides are TGTGCCAGCAGCTTATCTAACGGGTACGAGCAGTACTTC. It is translated as CASSLSNGYEQYF.

The J gene is TRBJ2-7, the V gene TRBV9; TRBD2 agrees at 9 bases. CDR3 size: 16 residues. Looked up from germline, CDR1 is SGDLS and CDR2 is YYNGEE. Germline trimming cut 0 bases from V and 2 bases from J; bases unmatched to any gene: 6. CDR3 in DNA: TGTGCCAGCAGCGTAGGGATAGCGGGAGAAACCTACGAGCAGTACTTC. Encoded protein: CASSVGIAGETYEQYF.

The chain couples TRBV7-2 to TRBJ1-2; 10 nucleotides agree with TRBD1. This CDR3 contains 13 residues. The V segment lost 4 bases and the J segment 7 bases; nucleotides outside the gene matches: 3. CDR1 SGHTA and CDR2 FQGNSA come from the germline V gene. For the CDR3, the DNA is TGTGCCAGCAGCTCGACAGGGGGCGGTGGCTACACCTTC. It codes for CASSSTGGGGYTF.

The chain links TRBV3-1 to TRBJ2-2, with D possibly matching TRBD2 (6 bases). Per the germline V gene, CDR1 is LGHDT and CDR2 is YNNKEL (reference sequence). The CDR3 covers 15 residues. Trimming removed 1 base at V and 7 bases at J, with 13 bases between. The CDR3 coding sequence is TGTGCCAGCAGCCAAGCATGGAGGGGTGGCGGGGAGCTGTTTTTT. Translation: CASSQAWRGGGELFF.

V gene TRBV29-1 combines with J gene TRBJ2-7; TRBD1 is a possible D gene (5 bases). CDR3 size: 13 residues. V was pared by 6 bases and J by 2 bases, with 14 bases between. In germline, CDR1 is SQVTM, CDR2 ANQGSEA. The CDR3 DNA reads TGCAGCGTCGCTGACAGAAGACCCTACGAGCAGTACTTC. Translated, it gives CSVADRRPYEQYF.

The chain employs TRBV3-1 and TRBJ2-2, with a tentative D call TRBD1 (5 bases). Trimming left V 1 base short and J 9 bases short, with 24 bases between. This CDR3 comprises 18 residues. The germline gives CDR1 LGHDT, CDR2 YNNKEL (reference sequence). CDR3 nucleotide sequence: TGTGCCAGCAGCCAAGCCCCCCAGTGGGGCGTTTTTTTCAGGGAGCTGTTTTTT. It codes for CASSQAPQWGVFFRELFF.